One sample yielded the 31 T cell receptor beta chains listed below, sequenced in a study of T cell responses to AZD1222 COVID-19 vaccine. Measured with immunoSEQ multiplex PCR; TCRdb has only the in-frame clones, and not every one. The sample carries about 120,000 clones, roughly 87% recorded once. The sequences come from peripheral blood, collected on day 0 of AZD1222 vaccination. The receptor source for this set is an adult in good health.

V usage is TRBV27 and J usage is TRBJ1-5; no clear D gene. Trimming removed 6 bases at V and 2 bases at J, with 11 bases between. This CDR3 contains 14 residues. Looked up from germline, CDR1 is MNHEY and CDR2 is SMNVEV (reference sequence). The CDR3 here is CASSQGSGNQPQHF. CDR3 DNA: TGTGCCAGCAGCCAAGGGAGCGGCAATCAGCCCCAGCATTTT.

This sequence joins TRBV4-1 and TRBJ2-4, with unresolved D. Germline CDR1 MGHRA, CDR2 YSYEKL. V lost 0 bases and J 2 bases, leaving 8 bases between the germline ends. The CDR3 extends over 15 amino acids. The CDR3 DNA reads TGCGCCAGCAGCCAAGATGCTTATCCCAAAAACATTCAGTACTTC. Encoded protein: CASSQDAYPKNIQYF.

In this sample, this clone turned up a few times. The chain employs TRBV7-2 and TRBJ1-5, with no clear D. Trimming shortened V by 1 base and J by 5 bases, and 6 bases separated the two germline ends. Looked up from germline, CDR1 is SGHTA and CDR2 is FQGNSA. This CDR3 spans 13 amino acids. The CDR3 protein is CASSLGWDQPQHF. CDR3 sequence (DNA): TGTGCCAGCAGCTTAGGGTGGGATCAGCCCCAGCATTTT.

The chain joins TRBV18 to TRBJ2-5, with 7 positions matching TRBD1. J gave up 4 bases and V 1 base, and 12 bases lay outside the gene matches. The germline V gene has CDR1 KGHSH and CDR2 LQKENI. The CDR3 has 17 amino acids. In DNA, the CDR3 is TGTGCCAGCTCACCACTTGCCAGGGGGAAAGGTCGAGAGACCCAGTACTTC. Its protein is CASSPLARGKGRETQYF.

This sequence joins TRBV7-9 and TRBJ1-2; TRBD1 agrees at 9 bases. Trimming at V came to 1 base and at J to 6 bases, leaving 0 bases not matched to a gene. The V gene's germline CDR1 is SEHNR and CDR2 FQNEAQ (reference sequence). This CDR3 is 13 amino acids long. The DNA of the CDR3 is TGTGCCAGCAGCTTAGGGACAGGGGATGGCTACACCTTC. It encodes CASSLGTGDGYTF.

The sample holds one count of this clone. The rearrangement uses TRBV5-1 and TRBJ1-1, with D unclear. V was shortened by 4 bases and J by 2 bases, with 3 bases between the two germline ends. CDR1 is SGHRS, CDR2 YFSETQ, per germline. This CDR3 contains 11 residues. This CDR3 reads CASSGNTEAFF. The CDR3 DNA follows: TGCGCCAGCAGCGGAAACACTGAAGCTTTCTTT.

This chain joins TRBV6-5 and TRBJ2-7, with D unresolved. V was shortened by 7 bases and J by 2 bases, with 12 bases between the two germline ends. Looked up from germline, CDR1 is MNHEY and CDR2 is SVGAGI. This CDR3 has 13 amino acids. CDR3 region: CASTRTAPYEQYF. Here the CDR3 DNA reads TGTGCCAGCACCCGAACGGCCCCCTACGAGCAGTACTTC.

The CDR3 nucleotides are TGTGCCAGCTCATATCGGGACGGCCTCCGGAACACTGAAGCTTTCTTT. Translation: CASSYRDGLRNTEAFF. The chain uses TRBV18 and TRBJ1-1, with D perhaps matching TRBD1 (5 bases). The length of the CDR3 is 16 residues. V shed 5 bases and J shed 1 base, with 17 bases lying between them. From germline, CDR1 is KGHSH and CDR2 LQKENI.

The V call is TRBV12-5, the J call TRBJ2-5; D gene uncertain. The CDR3 sequence is 13 residues long. The germline V gene encodes CDR1 LGHNT and CDR2 FRNRAP. V shed 6 bases and J shed 3 bases, with 11 bases lying between them. CDR3 coding DNA: TGTGCTAGTGGCCTCTCTCTCGAAGAGACCCAGTACTTC. It specifies CASGLSLEETQYF.

This clone appeared a few times. The V call is TRBV7-8, the J call TRBJ2-5; tentative D call: TRBD2 (5 bases). V was cut by 5 bases and J by 5 bases, with 12 bases left in between. The CDR3 totals 13 residues. Germline V gene lookup returns CDR1 SGHVS and CDR2 FQNEAQ. The CDR3 nucleotides are TGTGCCAGCAGCCCCCCAAGGGAGGAGACCCAGTACTTC. This codes for CASSPPREETQYF.

This sequence joins TRBV7-3 and TRBJ2-7; a weak D match, TRBD1 (6 bases). From germline, CDR1 is SGHTA and CDR2 FQGTGA. V gave up 4 bases and J gave up 5 bases, with 12 bases separating them. The CDR3 is 13 amino acids. This CDR3 is CASSSAGANEQYF. The CDR3 nucleotides read TGTGCCAGCAGCTCCGCAGGGGCGAACGAGCAGTACTTC.

This clone was recorded only once. V usage is TRBV18 and J usage is TRBJ2-3; tentatively, D is TRBD1 (5 bases). CDR3 length: 17 amino acids. Germline V CDR1 and CDR2: KGHSH, LQKENI. V was cut by 4 bases and J by 0 bases, with 17 bases left in between. The CDR3 coding sequence is TGTGCCAGCTCACTGAACTTAGAGGACATTAGCACAGATACGCAGTATTTT. Its protein is CASSLNLEDISTDTQYF.

The chain couples TRBV30 to TRBJ1-5; a weak D match, TRBD1 (6 bases). Trimming removed 0 bases at V and 7 bases at J, with 13 bases between. Germline loops: CDR1 GTSNPN, CDR2 SVGIG (reference sequence). The CDR3 is made up of 14 amino acids. The CDR3 region is CAWSVQGPGQPQHF. In nucleotides, the CDR3 is TGTGCCTGGAGTGTACAGGGTCCGGGGCAGCCCCAGCATTTT.

This rearrangement joins TRBV4-3 to TRBJ1-2, with 7 bases aligning to TRBD1. CDR1 is LGHNA, CDR2 YSLEER, per germline. Unmatched junction bases numbered 4, after V lost 4 bases and J lost 2 bases. This CDR3 contains 14 residues. CDR3 bases: TGCGCCAGCAGCCCGGGACAGTTAAACTATGGCTACACCTTC. It specifies CASSPGQLNYGYTF.

There are a few counts of this clone. The genes are TRBV7-2 and TRBJ2-1; D unresolved. CDR1 is SGHTA and CDR2 is FQGNSA in the germline V gene. CDR3 length: 13 amino acids. Trimming pared 3 bases from V and 4 bases from J, leaving 7 bases between. CDR3 DNA: TGTGCCAGCAGCTTGTCGACTTACAATGAGCAGTTCTTC. This codes for CASSLSTYNEQFF.

CDR3 DNA sequence: TGCGCCAGCAGCTTGGCTGTAGGTGGAACCTACAATGAGCAGTTCTTC. As protein: CASSLAVGGTYNEQFF. The chain is built from TRBV5-1 and TRBJ2-1; unclear D gene. Germline V CDR1 and CDR2: SGHRS, YFSETQ. The CDR3 runs 16 residues. The germline V and J ends were trimmed by 0 bases and 2 bases, with 12 bases remaining between them.

The chain links TRBV7-3 to TRBJ2-1; 8 bases are a match to TRBD1. The ends lost 5 bases at V and 6 bases at J; junction bases unmatched: 3. This CDR3 has 13 residues. CDR1 is SGHTA, CDR2 FQGTGA, per germline. The CDR3 DNA reads TGTGCCAGCAGCCCCAGGGGGCCCAATGAGCAGTTCTTC. As protein: CASSPRGPNEQFF. The full variable domain, with the rest looked up from reference TRBV7-3 and TRBJ2-1, is GAGVSQTPSNKVTEKGKYVELRCDPISGHTALYWYRQSLGQGPEFLIYFQGTGAADDSGLPNDRFFAVRPEGSVSTLKIQRTERGDSAVYLCASSPRGPNEQFFGPGTRLTVL.

The chain couples TRBV5-1 to TRBJ1-4; no reliable D call. The germline CDR1 and CDR2 sequences are SGHRS and YFSETQ. The CDR3 is 15 amino acids. The V and J ends lost 4 bases and 0 bases respectively, with 10 bases between them. CDR3 DNA sequence: TGCGCCAGCAGCCTTACGGGTTCAACTAATGAAAAACTGTTTTTT. Residues: CASSLTGSTNEKLFF.

The chain uses TRBV3-1 (or the pseudogene TRBV3-2) and TRBJ1-2; 7 bases fit TRBD1. CDR3 length equals 17 residues. CDR1 LGHDT and CDR2 YNNKEL come from the germline V gene (reference sequence). The V segment lost 1 base and the J segment 0 bases; nucleotides outside the gene matches: 8. In nucleotides, the CDR3 is TGTGCCAGCAGCCAAGTAATGACAGGGAAGACTAACTATGGCTACACCTTC. This gives the protein CASSQVMTGKTNYGYTF.

This chain joins TRBV21-1 and TRBJ1-4. TRBV21-1 is termed a pseudogene. The CDR3 runs 17 residues. CDR3 in amino acids: CASSKARGGTVHEKLFF. In DNA, the CDR3 is TGTGCCAGCAGCAAAGCGAGGGGAGGGACAGTACATGAAAAACTGTTTTTT.

This clone showed up just once. The rearrangement links TRBV30 to TRBJ2-2; TRBD1 or TRBD2 may be the D gene (6 bases each). The germline gives CDR1 GTSNPN, CDR2 SVGIG (reference sequence). Trimming shortened V by 3 bases and J by 6 bases, and 14 bases separated the two germline ends. The CDR3 is 14 residues long. The CDR3 bases are TGTGCCTGGAGCGCGGGACACCTCGCCGGGGAGCTGTTTTTT. Its protein is CAWSAGHLAGELFF.

The CDR3 coding sequence is TGTGCCAGCAGTTACAGGGGTAACACTGAAGCTTTCTTT. This codes for CASSYRGNTEAFF. V and J are TRBV27 and TRBJ1-1, with 7 bases that match TRBD1. Looked up from germline, CDR1 is MNHEY and CDR2 is SMNVEV (reference sequence). V shed 4 bases and J 2 bases; nucleotides not matched to a gene: 1. The CDR3 is 13 amino acids.

The chain links TRBV6-5 to TRBJ1-5, with TRBD1 matching over 8 bases. The junction had 5 bases not matched to a gene; V was cut back by 2 bases and J by 2 bases. Germline loops: CDR1 MNHEY, CDR2 SVGAGI. CDR3 length: 16 residues. The CDR3 reads CASSYGTGGGNQPQHF. Here the CDR3 DNA reads TGTGCCAGCAGTTACGGCACAGGGGGGGGCAATCAGCCCCAGCATTTT.

J is TRBJ2-3 and V is TRBV2; 7 nucleotides align to TRBD1. J lost 0 bases, V lost 10 bases, and 16 bases had no gene match. Per germline, CDR1 SNHLY and CDR2 FYNNEI. This CDR3 region has 17 residues. The CDR3 bases are TGTGCCACCATCGGGACAGAACATCATTACAGCACAGATACGCAGTATTTT. This encodes CATIGTEHHYSTDTQYF.

This clone was observed a few times. The chain is built from TRBV7-9 and TRBJ2-7; TRBD1 is a possible D gene (5 bases). The CDR3 has 15 residues. The germline CDR1 and CDR2 sequences are SEHNR and FQNEAQ (reference sequence). With 3 bases removed from V and 3 bases from J, the gap between germline ends came to 15 bases. CDR3 amino acids: CASSFGEGDYYEQYF. The CDR3 nucleotides read TGTGCCAGCAGCTTCGGCGAAGGGGATTACTACGAGCAGTACTTC.

The chain combines TRBV19 with TRBJ1-1; no clear D gene. Germline values: CDR1 LNHDA, CDR2 SQIVND (reference sequence). The CDR3 totals 14 residues. V lost 6 bases, J lost 1 base, and 12 bases lay in between. CDR3 protein: CASSKGTWNTEAFF. The CDR3 region has the DNA TGTGCCAGTAGCAAGGGCACCTGGAACACTGAAGCTTTCTTT.

The chain uses TRBV11-3 and TRBJ2-5; unclear D gene. Looked up from germline, CDR1 is SGHNT and CDR2 is YENEEA. The CDR3 sequence is 14 residues long. V was clipped by 0 bases and J by 1 base, with 6 bases between them. CDR3: CASSLDGSQETQYF. CDR3 sequence (DNA): TGTGCCAGCAGCTTAGACGGCAGCCAAGAGACCCAGTACTTC.

This chain joins TRBV11-3 and TRBJ2-7; 7 bases are a match to TRBD1. The CDR3 covers 15 residues. Germline V gene lookup returns CDR1 SGHNT and CDR2 YENEEA. The ends lost 4 bases at V and 3 bases at J; junction bases unmatched: 9. CDR3 sequence: CASSSRGRGDYEQYF. In nucleotides, the CDR3 is TGTGCCAGCAGCTCGAGGGGGCGAGGGGACTACGAGCAGTACTTC.

A few counts support this clone. V gene TRBV6-2 or TRBV6-3 combines with J gene TRBJ2-7; 11 nucleotides align to TRBD2. Germline V gene data show CDR1 as MNHEY and CDR2 as SVGEGT. This CDR3 spans 14 amino acids. With V trimmed by 4 bases and J by 3 bases, 2 bases remained unmatched. As DNA, the CDR3 is TGTGCCAGCAGTTTCCTAGCGGGGGGCTACGAGCAGTACTTC. The encoded protein is CASSFLAGGYEQYF.

The chain uses TRBV7-2 and TRBJ2-5; the D gene is possibly TRBD2 (5 bases). CDR3 length: 14 residues. The ends were cut back, 6 bases at V and 1 base at J, with 12 bases in the middle. Germline V gene data show CDR1 as SGHTA and CDR2 as FQGNSA. CDR3 loop: CASRKSGSQETQYF. DNA of the CDR3: TGTGCCAGCAGGAAGAGCGGAAGCCAAGAGACCCAGTACTTC.

This chain connects TRBV7-2 to TRBJ1-2, with TRBD1 matching 8 bases. Germline-derived CDR1 and CDR2 are SGHTA and FQGNSA. The J segment lost 4 bases and the V segment lost 5 bases, leaving 6 bases of the junction unmatched. CDR3 size: 14 residues. The CDR3 here is CASSINRGGYGYTF. The CDR3 DNA reads as TGTGCCAGCAGCATAAACAGGGGGGGCTATGGCTACACCTTC.